The 23 T cell receptor beta chains in this list originate from one sample, sequenced in a study of CD8 T cells in Susac syndrome. Random hexamers were used to reverse transcribe roughly 0.45 to 1 ug of RNA. TCRdb itself ran the immunoSEQ multiplex PCR reads through MiXCR, one entry per CDR3 protein. The sample holds roughly 100,000 distinct CDR3 sequences, approximately 96% seen once. The sequenced material came from CD8+ T cells from PBMCs. The receptors were gathered from a human donor with Susac syndrome.

V and J are TRBV19 and TRBJ1-5, with unresolved D. Trimming took off 1 base at V and 4 bases at J, with 11 bases between the two ends. Germline V gene lookup returns CDR1 LNHDA and CDR2 SQIVND (reference sequence). The CDR3 consists of 15 residues. For the CDR3, the DNA is TGTGCCAGTAGTATAGGGTATAACATGAATCAGCCCCAGCATTTT. Translated, it gives CASSIGYNMNQPQHF.

The chain couples TRBV5-6 to TRBJ2-1, with TRBD2 matching over 8 bases. The V gene end was trimmed by 3 bases and the J gene end by 4 bases; junction bases not matched to a gene: 15. CDR1 SGHDT and CDR2 YYEEEE come from the germline V gene. The CDR3 runs 18 residues. CDR3 sequence (DNA): TGTGCCAGCAGCTCCGTATCGGGACTAGGGTTTTCGTACAATGAGCAGTTCTTC. It specifies CASSSVSGLGFSYNEQFF. The entire variable domain, with the rest obtained from reference TRBV5-6 and TRBJ2-1, is as follows: DAGVTQSPTHLIKTRGQQVTLRCSPKSGHDTVSWYQQALGQGPQFIFQYYEEEERQRGNFPDRFSGHQFPNYSSELNVNALLLGDSALYLCASSSVSGLGFSYNEQFFGPGTRLTVL.

This clonotype showed up just a few times. The chain joins TRBV7-2 to TRBJ1-1; D not certain. CDR1 and CDR2 (germline): SGHTA, FQGNSA. Trimming took off 2 bases at V and 4 bases at J, with 8 bases between the two ends. The CDR3 spans 13 residues. CDR3 nucleotide sequence: TGTGCCAGCAGCTTACCTATGGGCACTGAAGCTTTCTTT. It encodes CASSLPMGTEAFF.

The chain recombines TRBV30 with TRBJ1-5; the D gene is possibly TRBD1 (6 bases). V was trimmed by 0 bases and J by 7 bases, leaving 10 bases between them. This CDR3 comprises 13 residues. The germline CDR1 and CDR2 sequences are GTSNPN and SVGIG (reference sequence). CDR3 nucleotides: TGTGCCTGGAGTGTGGGGGCGGGACAGCCCCAGCATTTT. Protein: CAWSVGAGQPQHF.

The chain couples TRBV10-3 to TRBJ2-3; 10 nucleotides match TRBD1. The length of the CDR3 is 14 residues. V was clipped by 4 bases and J by 4 bases; unmatched bases: 2. Per the germline V gene, CDR1 is ENHRY and CDR2 is SYGVKD. The chain's CDR3 is CAISAGTGADTQYF. In DNA form, the CDR3 reads TGTGCCATCAGTGCCGGGACAGGGGCAGATACGCAGTATTTT.

The V and J genes are TRBV11-1 and TRBJ1-1; D gene uncertain. This CDR3 comprises 14 residues. V dropped 0 bases and J dropped 4 bases, with 9 bases sitting between them. Germline lookup yields CDR1 SGHAT and CDR2 FQDESV (reference sequence). The CDR3 bases are TGTGCCAGCAGCTTAGCGTACACGGTCACTGAAGCTTTCTTT. It encodes CASSLAYTVTEAFF.

V and J are TRBV27 and TRBJ2-3; tentative D call: TRBD1 (7 bases). The germline V and J ends were trimmed by 4 bases and 5 bases, with 19 bases remaining between them. The CDR3 spans 16 residues. CDR1 and CDR2 from the germline V gene are MNHEY and SMNVEV (reference sequence). The DNA of the CDR3 is TGTGCCAGCAGTTCCCCGACAGGGCCAGCGGGAGATACGCAGTATTTT. It translates to CASSSPTGPAGDTQYF.

The chain uses TRBV28 and TRBJ2-5; TRBD2 aligns across 13 bases. Per the germline V gene, CDR1 is MDHEN and CDR2 is SYDVKM. After removal of 5 bases from V and 4 bases from J, the junction contained 7 bases not matched to a gene. This CDR3 is built from 16 residues. The CDR3: CASSPPLAGGRETQYF. CDR3 in DNA: TGTGCCAGCAGTCCCCCACTAGCGGGGGGGCGAGAGACCCAGTACTTC.

V is TRBV10-2 and J is TRBJ2-3; D is possibly TRBD1 (5 bases). The CDR3 has 14 amino acids. The V end was cut by 7 bases, the J end by 3 bases, with 14 bases between. Germline V CDR1 and CDR2: WSHSY, SAAADI. The CDR3 bases are TGCGCCAGCAAACAGGAACAGAGGACAGATACGCAGTATTTT. Translating gives CASKQEQRTDTQYF.

This clonotype was observed once. The chain is built from TRBV6-2 or TRBV6-3 and TRBJ1-5; D possibly corresponds to TRBD1 (5 bases). The CDR3 has 13 residues. V lost 6 bases to trimming and J lost 7 bases, with 13 bases between them. Germline lookup yields CDR1 MNHEY and CDR2 SVGEGT. Here the CDR3 DNA reads TGTGCCAGCAGCCCGGGGCATCTACAGCCCCAGCATTTT. It encodes CASSPGHLQPQHF.

In this sample, this clonotype turned up a few times. CDR3 in DNA: TGTGCCAGCAGTTTAGGGGGTTCACCCCTCCACTTT. Its translation: CASSLGGSPLHF. V usage is TRBV12-3 or TRBV12-4 and J usage is TRBJ1-6; D gene uncertain. This CDR3 is built from 12 residues. Deletions cut 1 base from V and 9 bases from J, with 4 bases between.

V gene TRBV5-1 combines with J gene TRBJ1-2; D may be TRBD1 (5 bases). Germline-derived CDR1 and CDR2 are SGHRS and YFSETQ. The V end lost 0 bases, the J end lost 0 bases, and 12 bases lay between the germline ends. The CDR3 runs 16 residues. CDR3 amino acids: CASSLDLGGANYGYTF. CDR3 nucleotide sequence: TGCGCCAGCAGCTTGGACCTCGGGGGGGCTAACTATGGCTACACCTTC.

The chain couples TRBV12-3 or TRBV12-4 to TRBJ1-2; D not certain. V was shortened by 1 base and J by 7 bases, with 7 bases between the two germline ends. The CDR3 is made up of 12 amino acids. As DNA, the CDR3 is TGTGCCAGCAGTTTAGGGCGCGGTGGCTACACCTTC. Its protein is CASSLGRGGYTF.

The chain uses TRBV10-3 and TRBJ1-4, with D unresolved. Germline V gives CDR1 ENHRY, CDR2 SYGVKD. Trimming stripped 4 bases from V and 8 bases from J, with 8 bases between. This CDR3 contains 12 residues. The CDR3 DNA sequence: TGTGCCATCAGTGGCCTGGGGGAAAAACTGTTTTTT. The encoded protein is CAISGLGEKLFF.

This sequence joins TRBV20-1 and TRBJ1-4, with 8 bases aligning to TRBD1. Germline V gene data show CDR1 as DFQATT and CDR2 as SNEGSKA (reference sequence). V was pared by 6 bases and J by 5 bases, with 14 bases of the junction left unmatched. The CDR3 totals 16 residues. CDR3 bases: TGCAGTGCCCCAATAAAACAGACAGGGGAGAATGAAAAACTGTTTTTT. This gives the protein CSAPIKQTGENEKLFF.

The V gene is TRBV15, the J gene TRBJ1-5; D uncertain. This CDR3 contains 14 residues. The ends were cut back, 0 bases at V and 7 bases at J, with 10 bases in the middle. Germline assignment: CDR1 LNHNV and CDR2 YYDKDF (reference sequence). In DNA, the CDR3 is TGTGCCACCAGCAGAGATCAATTTGGGCAGCCCCAGCATTTT. It specifies CATSRDQFGQPQHF.

The chain combines TRBV29-1 with TRBJ1-5; 8 nucleotides match TRBD1. With 7 bases clipped from V and 5 bases from J, the junction kept 7 bases outside the gene matches. The CDR3 loop spans 13 amino acids. Germline lookup yields CDR1 SQVTM and CDR2 ANQGSEA. The CDR3 DNA sequence: TGCAGCGCACTGCAGGGGGCCGATCAGCCCCAGCATTTT. Translating it yields CSALQGADQPQHF.

The V and J genes are TRBV6-5 and TRBJ2-2, with 7 bases lining up with TRBD1. With V trimmed by 8 bases and J by 4 bases, 7 bases remained unmatched. The germline V gene encodes CDR1 MNHEY and CDR2 SVGAGI. The CDR3 consists of 14 residues. CDR3 in DNA: TGTGCCAGCCATCCGACAGGGAGCACCGGGGAGCTGTTTTTT. Translated, it gives CASHPTGSTGELFF.

The gene calls are TRBV29-1 and TRBJ1-3; no clear D gene. The CDR3 is 12 residues long. V dropped 2 bases and J dropped 0 bases, with 2 bases sitting between them. The germline V gene encodes CDR1 SQVTM and CDR2 ANQGSEA. CDR3 amino acids: CSVEFSGNTIYF. CDR3 DNA: TGCAGCGTTGAATTCTCTGGAAACACCATATATTTT.

V and J are TRBV10-2 and TRBJ1-3; D not certain. Per the germline V gene, CDR1 is WSHSY and CDR2 is SAAADI. The CDR3 is made up of 12 amino acids. With 8 bases removed from V and 1 base from J, the gap between germline ends came to 6 bases. The CDR3 sequence: CASGVSGNTIYF. CDR3 nucleotides: TGCGCCAGCGGGGTTTCTGGAAACACCATATATTTT.

The chain carries TRBV11-1 and TRBJ2-3; maybe TRBD2 (6 bases). The CDR3 consists of 14 residues. Trimming shortened V by 3 bases and J by 6 bases, and 13 bases separated the two germline ends. Germline V gene sequence: CDR1 SGHAT, CDR2 FQDESV (reference sequence). The CDR3 loop is CASSLAGIRDTQYF. As DNA, the CDR3 is TGTGCCAGCAGCTTGGCGGGGATTAGGGATACGCAGTATTTT.

This clonotype has a single count. The chain couples TRBV28 to TRBJ1-5; 7 bases line up with TRBD1. V shed 4 bases and J 0 bases; nucleotides not matched to a gene: 6. Germline-derived CDR1 and CDR2 are MDHEN and SYDVKM. This CDR3 contains 16 residues. Written as DNA, the CDR3 is TGTGCCAGCAGTTCCGGACAGGTTGATAGCAATCAGCCCCAGCATTTT. Its translation: CASSSGQVDSNQPQHF.

J is TRBJ1-6 and V is TRBV19; D not resolved. CDR1 is LNHDA, CDR2 SQIVND, per germline (reference sequence). Trimming took 3 bases from V and 10 from J, leaving 16 bases between them. The CDR3 is 15 amino acids. In DNA form, the CDR3 reads TGTGCCAGTAGTATTACTCCCGCAGGCGACTCACCCCTCCACTTT. This encodes CASSITPAGDSPLHF.